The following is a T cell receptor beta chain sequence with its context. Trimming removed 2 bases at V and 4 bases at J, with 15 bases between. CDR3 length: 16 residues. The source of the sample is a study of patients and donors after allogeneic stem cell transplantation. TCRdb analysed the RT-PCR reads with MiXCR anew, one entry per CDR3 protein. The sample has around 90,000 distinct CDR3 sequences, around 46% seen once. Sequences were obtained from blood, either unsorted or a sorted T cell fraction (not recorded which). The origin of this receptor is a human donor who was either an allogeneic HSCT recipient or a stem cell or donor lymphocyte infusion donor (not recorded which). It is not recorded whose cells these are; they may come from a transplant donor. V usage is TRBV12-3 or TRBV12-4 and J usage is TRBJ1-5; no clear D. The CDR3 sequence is CASSLFQTGRNQPQHF. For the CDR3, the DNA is TGTGCCAGCAGTTTATTCCAGACGGGCAGGAATCAGCCCCAGCATTTT.